These 23 T cell receptor beta chains were all obtained from the same sample, sequenced in a study of CXCR3-negative and CXCR3-positive naive CD8 T cells (dated by TCRdb to 2018 to 2020). The sequencer was a NextSeq 550. The Human TCR Profiling Kit (MiLaboratory) was used to prepare UMI-labeled 5' RACE TRB cDNA libraries. Reads reprocessed by TCRdb are summarized as one entry per CDR3 protein sequence, and DNA is absent. This sample's clone table shows some 150,000 distinct CDR3 sequences. Together, the top ten hold roughly 0.28% of the sample. Broad study findings and their caveats: TRB CDR3s from CXCR3-positive naive cells showed higher hydrophobicity (lower Kidera factor 4), lower energy, and higher strength and volume indices than CXCR3-negative naive cells.

For these receptors, no antigen is known. The sequenced material came from naive CXCR3+ CD8+ T cells from blood. This specimen's cell subset or site label, interpreted: CD45RO-CCR7+CD27+CD95- naive CD8+ T cells expressing CXCR3 (TNR3+). These receptor sequences come from a human donor in good health. Some clones in this sample may be carry-over from other donors' samples.

The rearrangement links TRBV12-3 or TRBV12-4 to TRBJ2-4; the TCRdb D gene call, TRBD1, has no DNA to confirm it. This CDR3 is built from 20 residues. CDR3 loop: CASSFPLEDRAALAKNIQYF.

The chain carries TRBV5-1 and TRBJ2-1; TCRdb indicates TRBD1, and absent DNA this call remains unverified. CDR3 length equals 16 residues. CDR1 SGHRS and CDR2 YFSETQ come from the germline V gene. This CDR3 reads CASSLDLAGGNNEQFF.

V and J are TRBV5-1 and TRBJ2-1; as DNA is missing, the TRBD2 call by TCRdb cannot be tested. Germline V gene lookup returns CDR1 SGHRS and CDR2 YFSETQ. CDR3 length equals 18 residues. The CDR3 sequence: CASSFRLAGGPIYNEQFF.

V usage is TRBV2 and J usage is TRBJ2-2; the D call of TRBD1 rests on TCRdb alone, since no DNA is present to check it. The CDR3 extends over 14 amino acids. Germline CDR1 and CDR2: SNHLY and FYNNEI. CDR3: CASSEGQPPGEPFF.

The rearrangement joins TRBV7-2 to TRBJ2-3; TCRdb names TRBD1, which stays unverified in the absence of DNA. Looked up from germline, CDR1 is SGHTA and CDR2 is FQGNSA. The CDR3 is made up of 16 amino acids. The CDR3 loop is CASSLVPGISTDTQYF.

This chain joins TRBV7-6 and TRBJ2-5. Germline CDR1 is SGHVS and CDR2 is FNYEAQ. The CDR3 consists of 14 residues. CDR3 protein: CASSLGFGWETQYF.

V and J are TRBV7-8 and TRBJ2-1; TCRdb returns TRBD2, unconfirmable since there is no DNA. The length of the CDR3 is 16 residues. Germline assignment: CDR1 SGHVS and CDR2 FQNEAQ. The CDR3 sequence is CASSLAGRGGYNEQFF.

The chain uses TRBV11-3 and TRBJ2-5; with no DNA, the TCRdb D assignment of TRBD1 cannot be verified. CDR1 is SGHNT, CDR2 YENEEA, per germline. The CDR3 covers 13 residues. The CDR3 loop is CASSGTLQETQYF. The full variable domain, completed using reference TRBV11-3 and TRBJ2-5, is EAGVVQSPRYKIIEKKQPVAFWCNPISGHNTLYWYLQNLGQGPELLIRYENEEAVDDSQLPKDRFSAERLKGVDSTLKIQPAELGDSAVYLCASSGTLQETQYFGPGTRLLVL.

V gene TRBV12-3 or TRBV12-4 combines with J gene TRBJ2-2. The length of the CDR3 is 13 residues. CDR3 protein: CASSLGTAGELFF.

The rearrangement uses TRBV11-2 and TRBJ2-7; TCRdb indicates TRBD1, and absent DNA this call remains unverified. This CDR3 is built from 17 residues. Germline V gene sequence: CDR1 SGHAT, CDR2 FQNNGV. The CDR3 is CASTGPSGTGVSYEQYF.

V and J are TRBV4-3 and TRBJ2-2; TCRdb lists TRBD1, though no DNA is available to test this call. Germline V gives CDR1 LGHNA, CDR2 YSLEER. This CDR3 contains 16 residues. This CDR3 reads CASSQNRGDITGELFF.

This rearrangement joins TRBV12-3 or TRBV12-4 to TRBJ2-7; TCRdb's D call of TRBD2 is untestable without DNA. The CDR3 loop spans 13 amino acids. Here the CDR3 reads CASSMGLPYEQYF.

This chain joins TRBV7-9 and TRBJ2-3. CDR3 length: 12 amino acids. Per germline, CDR1 SEHNR and CDR2 FQNEAQ (reference sequence). The CDR3 loop is CASSLGENTQYF.

The J gene is TRBJ2-7, the V gene TRBV29-1; TCRdb's D call of TRBD1 is untestable without DNA. CDR3 length: 18 amino acids. The germline gives CDR1 SQVTM, CDR2 ANQGSEA. The CDR3 loop is CSVVGSLGGGQVSYEQYF.

The chain has TRBV30 and TRBJ1-1; with no DNA, the TCRdb D assignment of TRBD1 cannot be verified. The CDR3 is made up of 13 amino acids. The germline V gene encodes CDR1 GTSNPN and CDR2 SVGIG (reference sequence). The CDR3 reads CAWWDRLNTEAFF.

V is TRBV7-9 and J is TRBJ1-4; TCRdb designates TRBD1, a call that cannot be tested without DNA. The germline gives CDR1 SEHNR, CDR2 FQNEAQ (reference sequence). The CDR3 is 15 amino acids. CDR3 in amino acids: CASSGQGATNEKLFF. The full variable domain, its missing parts supplied by reference TRBV7-9 and TRBJ1-4, is DTGVSQNPRHKITKRGQNVTFRCDPISEHNRLYWYRQTLGQGPEFLTYFQNEAQLEKSRLLSDRFSAERPKGSFSTLEIQRTEQGDSAMYLCASSGQGATNEKLFFGSGTQLSVL.

The J gene is TRBJ2-3, the V gene TRBV21-1; TCRdb names TRBD1, which stays unverified in the absence of DNA. TRBV21-1 is noted as a pseudogene. This CDR3 region has 16 residues. This chain's CDR3 is CASSGRTRGDTDTQYF.

The chain is built from TRBV11-2 and TRBJ1-1. Germline CDR1 is SGHAT and CDR2 is FQNNGV. This CDR3 spans 12 amino acids. CDR3 amino acids: CASSLGKLEAFF.

The chain links TRBV28 to TRBJ2-7; the TCRdb D gene call, TRBD1, has no DNA to confirm it. The V gene's germline CDR1 is MDHEN and CDR2 SYDVKM. CDR3 length equals 14 residues. CDR3 region: CASSPTGGDYEQYF.

CDR3 protein: CASRTATSGSTDTQYF. This chain connects TRBV12-3 or TRBV12-4 to TRBJ2-3; the D call from TCRdb, TRBD2, cannot be confirmed without DNA. This CDR3 has 16 residues.

CDR3: CASTTGNEQFF. V and J are TRBV5-1 and TRBJ2-1. This CDR3 comprises 11 residues. Germline lookup yields CDR1 SGHRS and CDR2 YFSETQ.

The genes are TRBV7-9 and TRBJ2-1; TCRdb's D call of TRBD1 is untestable without DNA. CDR1 is SEHNR and CDR2 is FQNEAQ in the germline V gene (reference sequence). This CDR3 is 13 amino acids long. The CDR3 spells CASSPLSGAEQFF.

J is TRBJ2-2 and V is TRBV29-1; lacking DNA, the TRBD2 call made by TCRdb goes unchecked. The germline CDR1 and CDR2 sequences are SQVTM and ANQGSEA. The CDR3 has 16 residues. CDR3 region: CSAIRTERTNTGELFF.